This TCR beta chain derives from a study of cytomegalovirus exposure and HLA in healthy donors. The primer mix had 60 Vbeta and 13 Jbeta primers. Produced via immunoSEQ multiplex PCR; TCRdb's table is partial and in-frame only. This sample contains some 130,000 clones. This CDR3 has 14 residues. The V end lost 6 bases, the J end lost 0 bases, and 6 bases lay between the germline ends. From germline, CDR1 is LNHDA and CDR2 SQIVND (reference sequence). Sequenced input: PBMCs. This chain joins TRBV19 and TRBJ2-6; D call uncertain. The receptor's source is a man aged 18 to 30 in good health and CMV-seronegative. CDR3 bases: TGTGCCAGTAGCGACATCTCTGGGGCCAACGTCCTGACTTTC. Its protein product is CASSDISGANVLTF.